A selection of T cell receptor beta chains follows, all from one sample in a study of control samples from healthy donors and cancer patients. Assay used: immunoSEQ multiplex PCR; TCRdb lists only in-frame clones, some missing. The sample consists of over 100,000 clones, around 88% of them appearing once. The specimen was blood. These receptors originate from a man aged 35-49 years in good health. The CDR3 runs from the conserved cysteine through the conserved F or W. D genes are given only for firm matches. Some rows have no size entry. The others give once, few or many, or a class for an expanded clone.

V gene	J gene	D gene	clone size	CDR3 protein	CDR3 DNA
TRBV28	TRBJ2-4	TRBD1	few	CASTQQGAGAKNIQYF	TGTGCCAGCACGCAGCAGGGGGCTGGGGCCAAAAACATTCAGTACTTC
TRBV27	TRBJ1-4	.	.	CASGLDGSTNEKLFF	TGTGCCAGCGGACTGGACGGATCAACTAATGAAAAACTGTTTTTT
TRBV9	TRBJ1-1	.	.	CASPPRGREGRTEAFF	TGTGCCAGCCCCCCACGGGGCAGGGAAGGAAGAACTGAAGCTTTCTTT
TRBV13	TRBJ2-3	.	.	CASSLLRGGPPSTDTQYF	TGTGCCAGCAGCTTACTCCGCGGGGGCCCCCCTAGCACAGATACGCAGTATTTT
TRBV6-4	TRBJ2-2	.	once	CASKKDGANTGELFF	TGTGCCAGCAAAAAGGACGGTGCGAACACCGGGGAGCTGTTTTTT
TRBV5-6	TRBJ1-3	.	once	CASSLGGVLTGNTIYF	TGTGCCAGCAGCTTGGGAGGGGTCCTTACTGGAAACACCATATATTTT
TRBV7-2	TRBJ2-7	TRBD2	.	CASSLVGGSGVEQYF	TGTGCCAGCAGCTTAGTTGGGGGTAGCGGGGTCGAGCAGTACTTC
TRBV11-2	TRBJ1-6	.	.	CASSLEQGGSSPLHF	TGTGCCAGCAGCTTAGAACAGGGTGGCAGTTCACCCCTCCACTTT
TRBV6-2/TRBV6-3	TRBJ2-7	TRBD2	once	CASSTPFGGAPEQYF	TGTGCCAGCAGTACCCCCTTCGGGGGGGCCCCCGAGCAGTACTTC
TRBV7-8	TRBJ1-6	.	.	CASSRDDSPLHF	TGTGCCAGCAGCCGAGATGATTCACCCCTCCACTTT
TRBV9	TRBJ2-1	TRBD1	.	CASSASLQGADYNEQFF	TGTGCCAGCAGCGCTAGTTTACAGGGGGCAGACTACAATGAGCAGTTCTTC
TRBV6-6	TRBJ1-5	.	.	CASSPPRAVLNQPQHF	TGTGCCAGCAGCCCCCCTAGGGCGGTTTTGAATCAGCCCCAGCATTTT
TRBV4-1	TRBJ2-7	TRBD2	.	CASSQDGGLAYEQYF	TGCGCCAGCAGCCAAGACGGGGGGTTAGCCTACGAGCAGTACTTC
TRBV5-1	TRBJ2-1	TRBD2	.	CASSPSGGGNEQFF	TGCGCCAGCAGCCCTAGCGGAGGAGGGAATGAGCAGTTCTTC
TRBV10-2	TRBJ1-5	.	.	CASSAGGSNQPQHF	TGCGCCAGCAGTGCGGGGGGTAGCAATCAGCCCCAGCATTTT
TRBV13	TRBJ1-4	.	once	CASSRLGTSNEKLFF	TGTGCCAGCAGTCGTTTAGGGACCTCTAATGAAAAACTGTTTTTT
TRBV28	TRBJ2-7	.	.	CASSISSGYSYEQYF	TGTGCCAGCAGCATATCCAGCGGGTACTCCTACGAGCAGTACTTC
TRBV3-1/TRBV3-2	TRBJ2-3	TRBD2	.	CASSPQTSADTQYF	TGTGCCAGCAGCCCCCAGACTAGCGCAGATACGCAGTATTTT
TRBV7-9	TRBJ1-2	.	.	CASSLVRLPYGYTF	TGTGCCAGCAGCTTAGTTCGGCTTCCTTATGGCTACACCTTC
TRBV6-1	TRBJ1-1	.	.	CASSGTGLFMNTEAFF	TGTGCCAGCAGTGGTACAGGGCTCTTCATGAACACTGAAGCTTTCTTT
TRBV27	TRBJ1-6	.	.	CASRAPVNILYNSPLHF	TGTGCCAGCAGAGCCCCCGTCAATATTCTCTATAATTCACCCCTCCACTTT
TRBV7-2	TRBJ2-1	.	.	CASSLVSLARNQQFF	TGTGCCAGCAGCTTAGTCTCGCTAGCCCGAAATCAGCAGTTCTTC
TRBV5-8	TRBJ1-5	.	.	CASNSPFWGSISNQPQHF	TGTGCCAGCAACTCCCCCTTCTGGGGGTCCATTAGCAATCAGCCCCAGCATTTT
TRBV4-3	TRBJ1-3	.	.	CASSQDGGSGNTIYF	TGCGCCAGCAGCCAAGATGGGGGCTCTGGAAACACCATATATTTT
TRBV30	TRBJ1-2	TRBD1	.	CAWSGVRGNGYTF	TGTGCCTGGAGTGGGGTCAGGGGGAATGGCTACACCTTC
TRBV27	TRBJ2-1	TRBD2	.	CASSLYSGGGEQFF	TGTGCCAGCAGTTTATATAGCGGGGGAGGTGAGCAGTTCTTC
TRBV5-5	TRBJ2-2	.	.	CASSLDGANTGELFF	TGTGCCAGCAGCTTGGATGGGGCGAACACCGGGGAGCTGTTTTTT
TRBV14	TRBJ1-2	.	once	CASSQDDSFFYGYTF	TGTGCCAGCAGCCAAGATGACAGCTTTTTTTATGGCTACACCTTC
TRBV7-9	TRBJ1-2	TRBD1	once	CASSRGSETGGIGYTF	TGTGCCAGCAGCCGGGGGAGTGAAACAGGGGGCATTGGCTACACCTTC
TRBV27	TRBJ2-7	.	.	CASSTVGYEQYF	TGTGCCAGCAGCACCGTTGGCTACGAGCAGTACTTC
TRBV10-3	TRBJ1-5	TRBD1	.	CAISGTGTRQPQHF	TGTGCCATCAGTGGGACAGGGACTCGGCAGCCCCAGCATTTT
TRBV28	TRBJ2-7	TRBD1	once	CASSYLMGQPSYEQYF	TGTGCCAGCAGCTACCTTATGGGACAGCCGTCCTACGAGCAGTACTTC
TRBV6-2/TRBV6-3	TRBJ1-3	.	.	CASSYSQELQSNTIYF	TGTGCCAGCAGTTACTCGCAGGAGCTGCAGAGTAACACCATATATTTT
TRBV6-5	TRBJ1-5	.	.	CASSPVYSNQPQHF	TGTGCCAGCAGTCCAGTCTATAGCAATCAGCCCCAGCATTTT
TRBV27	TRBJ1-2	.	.	CASRRAGSYGYTF	TGTGCCAGCCGGCGGGCGGGAAGCTATGGCTACACCTTC
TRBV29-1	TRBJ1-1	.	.	CSAVKGGTEAFF	TGCAGCGCCGTGAAGGGGGGGACTGAAGCTTTCTTT
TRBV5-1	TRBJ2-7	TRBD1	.	CASSQNRGDEQYF	TGCGCCAGCAGTCAAAACAGGGGGGACGAGCAGTACTTC
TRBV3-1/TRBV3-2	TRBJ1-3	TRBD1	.	CASSQGTGWGNTIYF	TGTGCCAGCAGCCAAGGGACAGGGTGGGGAAACACCATATATTTT
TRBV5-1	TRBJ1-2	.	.	CASSPGELSYGYTF	TGCGCCAGCAGCCCTGGAGAATTGAGTTATGGCTACACCTTC
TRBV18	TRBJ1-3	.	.	CASSPSRGSGNTIYF	TGTGCCAGCTCACCGTCTAGGGGCTCTGGAAACACCATATATTTT
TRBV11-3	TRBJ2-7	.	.	CASSPRRISYEQYF	TGTGCCAGCAGCCCGCGTAGGATTTCCTACGAGCAGTACTTC
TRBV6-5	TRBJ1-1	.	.	CASSKNMNTEAFF	TGTGCCAGCAGTAAGAACATGAACACTGAAGCTTTCTTT